This TCR beta chain was identified in a study of cytomegalovirus exposure and HLA in healthy donors. Only in-frame clones appear in the TCRdb table, and some are missing; sequencing was by immunoSEQ multiplex PCR. The table records 71,000 or so clones, about 94% of them present only once. The CDR3 is made up of 15 amino acids. Germline assignment: CDR1 MGHRA and CDR2 YSYEKL. V was shortened by 1 base and J by 3 bases, with 10 bases between the two germline ends. The chain couples TRBV4-1 to TRBJ2-1; D unresolved. The sample consisted of PBMCs. The sequence derives from a woman aged 18-35 years in good health and CMV-seronegative. The CDR3 sequence: CASSQGWSGYNEQFF. The CDR3 region has the DNA TGCGCCAGCAGCCAAGGCTGGTCAGGCTACAATGAGCAGTTCTTC.